This T cell receptor (beta chain) is from a study of vaccination and CD4 T cells after COVID-19. In the study overall: It was a median roughly 100 days after diagnosis, with a range of 35 to 161, that post-COVID samples were drawn. Overlapping peptides of the spike proteins of SARS-CoV-2, HCoV-NL63, HCoV-OC43 and HCoV-229E were used for cell stimulation.

Worth noting for this clonotype: Its target is not known.

Trimming removed 0 bases from V and 5 bases from J, with 17 bases in between. From germline, CDR1 is SGHNT and CDR2 YYREEE (reference sequence). This CDR3 has 16 residues. Once obtained from cultured CD4+ T cells, the DNA was sequenced using the Oncomine TCR Beta short-read assay. MiXCR was run by TCRdb on the PCR reads, yielding one entry per CDR3 protein. The sample gives under 30,000 distinct CDR3 sequences, roughly 40% of which show up once; 7.2% is in the top ten. Treatment given: 10-day PBMC culture with coronavirus spike peptide pools or control peptides (ViraFEST assay). Source material: CD4+ T cells from blood, cultured in vitro. The chain carries TRBV5-4 and TRBJ2-5; maybe TRBD2 (6 bases). The clonotype was recovered from a human donor who had recovered from COVID-19. CDR3 in amino acids: CASSLANRGGGETQYF. The CDR3 nucleotides read TGTGCCAGCAGCTTGGCCAATAGAGGAGGAGGGGAGACCCAGTACTTC.